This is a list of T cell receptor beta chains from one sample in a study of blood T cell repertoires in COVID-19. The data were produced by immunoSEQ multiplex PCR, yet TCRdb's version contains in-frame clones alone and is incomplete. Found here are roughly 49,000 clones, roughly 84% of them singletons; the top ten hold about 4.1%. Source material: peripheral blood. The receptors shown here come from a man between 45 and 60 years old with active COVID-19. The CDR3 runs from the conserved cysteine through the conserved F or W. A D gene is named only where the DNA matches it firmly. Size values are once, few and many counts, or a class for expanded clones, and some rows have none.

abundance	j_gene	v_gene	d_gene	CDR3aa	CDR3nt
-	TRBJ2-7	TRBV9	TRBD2	CASSLGGGTYEQYF	TGTGCCAGCAGCCTAGGCGGGGGTACCTACGAGCAGTACTTC
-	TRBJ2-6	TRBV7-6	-	CASSPTLGGGESSGANVLTF	TGTGCCAGCAGCCCAACCCTAGGTGGAGGGGAGAGCTCTGGGGCCAACGTCCTGACTTTC
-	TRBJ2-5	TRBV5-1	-	CASSQADRYQETQYF	TGCGCCAGCAGCCAAGCTGACAGGTACCAAGAGACCCAGTACTTC
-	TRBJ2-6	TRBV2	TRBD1	CASRAGTVTGANVLTF	TGTGCCAGCAGGGCCGGGACAGTAACCGGGGCCAACGTCCTGACTTTC
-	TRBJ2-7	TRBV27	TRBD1	CASNTLGTGGEQYF	TGTGCCAGCAACACACTCGGGACAGGGGGCGAGCAGTACTTC
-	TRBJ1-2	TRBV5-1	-	CASSLVGGFYGYTF	TGCGCCAGCAGCTTGGTCGGGGGGTTCTATGGCTACACCTTC
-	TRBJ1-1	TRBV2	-	CASMEGLGAFF	TGTGCCAGCATGGAGGGGCTTGGCGCTTTCTTT
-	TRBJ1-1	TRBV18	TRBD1	CASSFNGQGAEAFF	TGTGCCAGCTCATTCAACGGACAGGGTGCTGAAGCTTTCTTT
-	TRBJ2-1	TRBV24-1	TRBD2	CATSDQGLAGGNEQFF	TGTGCCACCAGTGATCAGGGCCTAGCGGGGGGGAATGAGCAGTTCTTC
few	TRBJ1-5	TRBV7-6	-	CASSLGQGGQPQHF	TGTGCCAGCAGCTTAGGTCAGGGTGGGCAGCCCCAGCATTTT
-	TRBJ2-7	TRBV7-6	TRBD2	CASSLFISGGSYEQYF	TGTGCCAGCAGCTTATTTATTAGCGGGGGCTCCTACGAGCAGTACTTC
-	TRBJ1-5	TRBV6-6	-	CASSQYSNQPQHF	TGTGCCAGCAGCCAGTATAGCAATCAGCCCCAGCATTTT
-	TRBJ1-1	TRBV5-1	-	CASSSGATMNTEAFF	TGCGCCAGCAGCTCGGGAGCTACCATGAACACTGAAGCTTTCTTT
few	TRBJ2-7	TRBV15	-	CATSRDPMGTPEQYF	TGTGCCACCAGCAGAGATCCCATGGGGACTCCCGAGCAGTACTTC
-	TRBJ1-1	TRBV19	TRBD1	CASSPDRVLTTEAFF	TGTGCCAGTAGTCCAGACAGGGTCCTCACCACTGAAGCTTTCTTT
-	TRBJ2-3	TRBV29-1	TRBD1	CSVDRGGLDTQYF	TGCAGCGTGGACAGGGGTGGGTTAGATACGCAGTATTTT
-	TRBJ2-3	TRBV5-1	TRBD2	CASSFGSSGGADTQYF	TGCGCCAGCAGCTTTGGGTCTAGCGGGGGGGCAGATACGCAGTATTTT
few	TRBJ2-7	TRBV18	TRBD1	CASSPLRTGGYEQYF	TGTGCCAGCTCACCACTTAGGACAGGGGGCTACGAGCAGTACTTC
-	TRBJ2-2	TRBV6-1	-	CASSEPGYTGELFF	TGTGCCAGCAGTGAACCGGGATATACCGGGGAGCTGTTTTTT
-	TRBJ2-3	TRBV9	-	CASSVVGLATDTQYF	TGTGCCAGCAGCGTAGTCGGGTTGGCGACAGATACGCAGTATTTT
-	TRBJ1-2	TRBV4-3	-	CASSQEWGIRGTF	TGCGCCAGCAGCCAAGAGTGGGGGATCCGGGGGACCTTC
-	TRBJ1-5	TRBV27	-	CASRMSGILPQHF	TGTGCCAGCAGAATGTCGGGGATTCTGCCCCAGCATTTT
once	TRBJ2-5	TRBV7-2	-	CASSLNRGRETQYF	TGTGCCAGCAGCTTAAACCGGGGGAGGGAGACCCAGTACTTC
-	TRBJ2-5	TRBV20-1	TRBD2	CSAAGRPQYF	TGCAGTGCCGCCGGGAGGCCCCAGTACTTC
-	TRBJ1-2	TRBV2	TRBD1	CASNLGRGLNYGYTF	TGTGCCAGCAATCTGGGAAGGGGGCTGAACTATGGCTACACCTTC
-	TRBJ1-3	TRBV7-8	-	CASSLSPSGNTIYF	TGTGCCAGCAGCTTAAGCCCCTCTGGAAACACCATATATTTT
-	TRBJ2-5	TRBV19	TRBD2	CASSIQAGGPAQYF	TGTGCCAGTAGTATCCAAGCGGGGGGGCCTGCCCAGTACTTC
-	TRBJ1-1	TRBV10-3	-	CAISIQGWNTEAFF	TGTGCCATCAGTATTCAGGGATGGAACACTGAAGCTTTCTTT
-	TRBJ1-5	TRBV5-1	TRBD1	CASSLAPRGQDRFFQPQHF	TGCGCCAGCAGCTTGGCCCCTCGAGGACAGGACCGTTTCTTCCAGCCCCAGCATTTT
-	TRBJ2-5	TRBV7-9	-	CASSLMDTRETQYF	TGTGCCAGCAGCTTAATGGACACCCGGGAGACCCAGTACTTC
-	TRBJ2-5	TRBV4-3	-	CASSQGEGRGAVETQYF	TGCGCCAGCAGCCAAGGAGAGGGCAGGGGCGCGGTCGAGACCCAGTACTTC
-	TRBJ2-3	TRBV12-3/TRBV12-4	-	CASTSGWDTQYF	TGTGCCAGCACATCGGGGTGGGATACGCAGTATTTT
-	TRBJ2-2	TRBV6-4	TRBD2	CARRSGGRIYDTGELFF	TGTGCCAGACGGAGCGGGGGCAGGATCTACGACACCGGGGAGCTGTTTTTT
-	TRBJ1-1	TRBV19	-	CASSILRDTEAFF	TGTGCCAGTAGTATCCTGCGGGACACTGAAGCTTTCTTT
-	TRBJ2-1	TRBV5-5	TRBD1	CASSSGTAFNEQFF	TGTGCCAGCAGCTCCGGGACAGCTTTCAATGAGCAGTTCTTC
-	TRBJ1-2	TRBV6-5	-	CASSQAAYYGYTF	TGTGCCAGCAGTCAGGCCGCCTACTATGGCTACACCTTC
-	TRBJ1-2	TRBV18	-	CASSPASGINYGYTF	TGTGCCAGCTCACCGGCGTCCGGGATTAACTATGGCTACACCTTC
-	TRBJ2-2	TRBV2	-	CASSEMRSTGELFF	TGTGCCAGCAGTGAAATGAGGAGCACCGGGGAGCTGTTTTTT
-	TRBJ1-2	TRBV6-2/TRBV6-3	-	CASSYPKTGSGYTF	TGTGCCAGCAGTTACCCCAAAACGGGGAGTGGCTACACCTTC
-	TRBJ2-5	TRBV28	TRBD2	CATLFTQSGGQYF	TGTGCCACCCTGTTTACCCAAAGCGGGGGCCAGTACTTC